These T cell receptor beta chains were read from a single sample in a study of PD-1 blockade in mismatch repair-deficient tumors. Their target antigens are unknown. Repertoires were generated with immunoSEQ multiplex PCR, while TCRdb's copy carries only in-frame clones and drops some. In the table there are 7,500 to 10,000 clones, about 87% of which are singletons. Specimen: cells cultured in vitro, collected from a patient treated with pembrolizumab. Receptor source: an adult with mismatch repair-deficient cancer. The CDR3 runs from the conserved cysteine through the conserved F or W. Fields, in order: J gene, clone size, V gene, D gene, CDR3 protein, CDR3 DNA. A D gene is named only where the DNA matches it firmly. Only part of the rows carry a size: once, few, many, or a class if the clone is expanded.

>TRBJ1-1|NA|TRBV14|NA
CASSQDRRRNTEAFF
TGTGCCAGCAGCCAAGATCGCAGAAGGAACACTGAAGCTTTCTTT
>TRBJ1-5|NA|TRBV28|NA
CASRLVGVGQPQHF
TGTGCCAGCAGGCTCGTAGGGGTGGGTCAGCCCCAGCATTTT
>TRBJ1-5|NA|TRBV30|NA
CAWSPGSNQPQHF
TGTGCCTGGAGCCCAGGGAGCAATCAGCCCCAGCATTTT
>TRBJ1-6|NA|TRBV6-1|NA
CASSEGTVFNSPLHF
TGTGCCAGCAGTGAAGGGACAGTATTTAATTCACCCCTCCACTTT
>TRBJ2-1|NA|TRBV10-3|TRBD2
CAISELGGSHNEQFF
TGTGCCATCAGTGAGTTAGGCGGGAGCCACAATGAGCAGTTCTTC
>TRBJ1-4|NA|TRBV5-1|NA
CASSLSFSPGEEKLFF
TGCGCCAGCAGCTTGTCCTTTTCCCCGGGGGAGGAAAAACTGTTTTTT
>TRBJ1-4|NA|TRBV4-2|NA
CASSQVSQGGDEKLFF
TGTGCCAGCAGCCAAGTAAGTCAGGGCGGAGATGAAAAACTGTTTTTT
>TRBJ2-1|NA|TRBV28|NA
CASSSTREQFF
TGTGCCAGCAGTTCTACTAGGGAGCAGTTCTTC
>TRBJ2-7|NA|TRBV9|TRBD1
CASSQDRAPDYEQYF
TGTGCCAGCAGCCAGGACAGGGCCCCCGACTACGAGCAGTACTTC
>TRBJ2-7|NA|TRBV28|NA
CASSFRSVYEQYF
TGTGCCAGCAGTTTCCGGTCAGTGTACGAGCAGTACTTC
>TRBJ2-7|NA|TRBV19|TRBD2
CASSDSGRIYEQYF
TGTGCCAGTAGTGATAGCGGGAGAATCTACGAGCAGTACTTC
>TRBJ1-5|NA|TRBV30|TRBD1
CAFSGTGSWQPQHF
TGTGCCTTCTCCGGGACAGGGAGTTGGCAGCCCCAGCATTTT
>TRBJ2-7|once|TRBV27|NA
CASSLNPFSHEQYF
TGTGCCAGCAGTCTAAATCCCTTTAGCCACGAGCAGTACTTC
>TRBJ2-7|NA|TRBV7-6|NA
CASSPTGASYEQYF
TGTGCCAGCAGCCCCACGGGGGCGTCCTACGAGCAGTACTTC
>TRBJ2-1|NA|TRBV5-1|NA
CASSRLEGSYNEQFF
TGCGCCAGCAGCCGACTAGAGGGCTCCTACAATGAGCAGTTCTTC
>TRBJ2-2|NA|TRBV11-3|TRBD1
CASSAMGVWGQGDTGELFF
TGTGCCAGCAGCGCCATGGGGGTGTGGGGACAGGGTGACACCGGGGAGCTGTTTTTT
>TRBJ2-1|NA|TRBV4-1|NA
CASSQDRVTNEQFF
TGCGCCAGCAGCCAAGACCGTGTAACCAATGAGCAGTTCTTC